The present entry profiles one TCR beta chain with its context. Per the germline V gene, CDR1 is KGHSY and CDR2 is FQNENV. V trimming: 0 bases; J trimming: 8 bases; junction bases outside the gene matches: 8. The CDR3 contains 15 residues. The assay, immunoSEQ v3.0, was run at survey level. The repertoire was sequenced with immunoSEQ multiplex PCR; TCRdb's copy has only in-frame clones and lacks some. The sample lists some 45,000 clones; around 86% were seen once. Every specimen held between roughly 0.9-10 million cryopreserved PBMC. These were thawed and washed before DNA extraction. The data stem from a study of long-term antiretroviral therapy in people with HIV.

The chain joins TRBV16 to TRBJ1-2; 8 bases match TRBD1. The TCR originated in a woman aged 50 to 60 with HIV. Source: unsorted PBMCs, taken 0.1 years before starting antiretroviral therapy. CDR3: CASSQSQTGVSGYTF. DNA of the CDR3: TGTGCCAGCAGCCAATCACAGACAGGGGTAAGCGGCTACACCTTC.